The clone carrying this T cell receptor (beta chain) has just one count. The record originates from a study of OX40 agonist ivuxolimab in advanced cancers. Study context: Patients undergoing dose escalation presented with hepatocellular carcinoma, melanoma, renal cell or head and neck cancer.

Sequencing used immunoSEQ multiplex PCR; TCRdb keeps in-frame clones, though not all of them. This sample has tens of thousands of clones, with more than 65% found just once. Per the germline V gene, CDR1 is MDHEN and CDR2 is SYDVKM. The CDR3 is 15 amino acids. With 2 bases removed from V and 0 bases from J, the gap between germline ends came to 7 bases. This receptor was obtained from an adult with an advanced solid tumor such as melanoma, head and neck, liver or kidney cancer. The sequencing used CD4+ or CD8+ T cells sorted from blood, collected in a trial of the OX40 agonist ivuxolimab. The rearrangement joins TRBV28 to TRBJ2-2; D might be TRBD1 (5 bases). CDR3 amino acids: CASSLRGPNTGELFF. CDR3 bases: TGTGCCAGCAGTTTAAGGGGCCCGAACACCGGGGAGCTGTTTTTT.